This TCR beta chain was found in a study of T cell repertoires in cytomegalovirus infection. Study as a whole: Recently identified HLA-C-restricted CMV epitopes were used, and well-studied HLA-B-restricted CMV epitopes were used as well. Whole-study results and caveats: The cumulative frequency of public TCR beta families identified carriers of CMV plus the relevant HLA. HLA-C-restricted, CMV-specific TCR beta clonotypes were dominant ex vivo.

TCRdb passed the reads through MiXCR, listing each CDR3 protein once. The sample lists about 310,000 distinct CDR3 sequences; more than 20% were seen once. This clonotype occurred a few times. Antigen specificity is unknown. The V and J ends lost 1 base and 4 bases respectively, with 14 bases between them. The CDR3 has 16 residues. Germline V gives CDR1 SNHLY, CDR2 FYNNEI. The chain couples TRBV2 to TRBJ1-3, with D possibly TRBD1 on 6 matching bases. The source was cultured PBMCs, collected from culture after CMV antigen stimulation. The sequence came from a human donor in good health (CMV status not recorded). Some clones in this sample may be carry-over from other donors' samples. The CDR3 DNA reads TGTGCCAGCAGTGAAGAAGCAGGGGTGAGAGGAAACACCATATATTTT. It is translated as CASSEEAGVRGNTIYF.